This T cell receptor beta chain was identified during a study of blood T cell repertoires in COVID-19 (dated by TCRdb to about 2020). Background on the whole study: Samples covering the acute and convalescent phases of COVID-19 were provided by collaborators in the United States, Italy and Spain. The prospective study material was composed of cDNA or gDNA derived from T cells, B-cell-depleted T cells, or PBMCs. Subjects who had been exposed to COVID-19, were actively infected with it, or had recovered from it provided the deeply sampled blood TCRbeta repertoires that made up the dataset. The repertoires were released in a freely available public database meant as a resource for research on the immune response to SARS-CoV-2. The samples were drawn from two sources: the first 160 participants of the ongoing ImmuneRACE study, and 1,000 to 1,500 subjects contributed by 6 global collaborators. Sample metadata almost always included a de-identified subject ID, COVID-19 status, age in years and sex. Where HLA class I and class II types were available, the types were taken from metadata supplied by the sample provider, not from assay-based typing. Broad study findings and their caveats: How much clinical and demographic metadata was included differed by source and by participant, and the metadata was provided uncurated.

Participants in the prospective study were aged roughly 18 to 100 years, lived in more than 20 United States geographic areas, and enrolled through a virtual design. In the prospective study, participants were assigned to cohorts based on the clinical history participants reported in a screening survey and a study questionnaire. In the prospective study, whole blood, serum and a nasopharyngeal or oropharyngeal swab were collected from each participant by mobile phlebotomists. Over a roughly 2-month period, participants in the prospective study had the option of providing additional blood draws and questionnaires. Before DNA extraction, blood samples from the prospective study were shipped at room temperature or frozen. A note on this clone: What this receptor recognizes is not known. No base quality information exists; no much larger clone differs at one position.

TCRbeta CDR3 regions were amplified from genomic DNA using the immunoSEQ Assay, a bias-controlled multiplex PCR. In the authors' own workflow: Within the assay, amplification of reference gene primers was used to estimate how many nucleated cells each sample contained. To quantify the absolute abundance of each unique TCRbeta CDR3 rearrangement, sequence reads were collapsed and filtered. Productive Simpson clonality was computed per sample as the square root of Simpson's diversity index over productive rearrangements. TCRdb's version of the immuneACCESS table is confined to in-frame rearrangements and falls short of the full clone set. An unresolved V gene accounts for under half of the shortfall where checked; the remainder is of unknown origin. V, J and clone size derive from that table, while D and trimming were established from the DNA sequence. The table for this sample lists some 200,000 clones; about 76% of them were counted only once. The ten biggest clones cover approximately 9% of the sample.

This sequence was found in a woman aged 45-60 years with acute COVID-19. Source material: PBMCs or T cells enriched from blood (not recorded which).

CDR3 protein: CASSLNSGGNQETQYF. In nucleotides, the sequence is TGTGCCAGCAGCTTAAATAGCGGGGGGAACCAAGAGACCCAGTACTTC. The V and J segments used are TRBV7-3 and TRBJ2-5, with 10 middle bases fitting TRBD2. For this chain, trimming is 1 base at the V end and 0 bases at the J end, and the number of junction bases without a gene match is 2. The CDR3 spans 16 residues, from the cysteine through the phenylalanine. The CDR3 DNA has 48 bases and is translated from base 1. CDR1 and CDR2, per the germline V gene, are SGHTA and FQGTGA.